The clone carrying this T cell receptor beta chain is categorized as medium-sized. The antigen is not known. The data are from a study of beta chain features in type 1 diabetes. Expressed TCRB transcripts were sequenced because the entire RNA isolate underwent reverse transcription. Approximately 3.4 million reads, on average, came from each naive, central memory and regulatory T cell sample. Measured with immunoSEQ multiplex PCR; TCRdb has only the in-frame clones, and not every one. Of about 40,000 clones listed, over 45% are singletons. General study results and limits: Researchers caution that PCR might favor shorter templates, equally among patients and controls. Researchers cautioned that cDNA sequencing could over-represent cells with high TCR expression. The naive, central memory and Treg TCRB repertoires of patients appeared to be more similar to one another than those of healthy donors.

CDR1 is MNHNS and CDR2 is SASEGT in the germline V gene. The CDR3 extends over 14 amino acids. Trimming shortened V by 5 bases and J by 9 bases, and 17 bases separated the two germline ends. This sequence originates from a woman aged 18-35 years in good health. The V call is TRBV6-1, the J call TRBJ2-1; tentative D call: TRBD1 (6 bases). Sequences were obtained from central memory CD4+ T cells from blood. CDR3 nucleotide sequence: TGTGCCAGCAGTAAAGGGGGAGAGGGTAGTGAGCAGTTCTTC. Encoded protein: CASSKGGEGSEQFF.